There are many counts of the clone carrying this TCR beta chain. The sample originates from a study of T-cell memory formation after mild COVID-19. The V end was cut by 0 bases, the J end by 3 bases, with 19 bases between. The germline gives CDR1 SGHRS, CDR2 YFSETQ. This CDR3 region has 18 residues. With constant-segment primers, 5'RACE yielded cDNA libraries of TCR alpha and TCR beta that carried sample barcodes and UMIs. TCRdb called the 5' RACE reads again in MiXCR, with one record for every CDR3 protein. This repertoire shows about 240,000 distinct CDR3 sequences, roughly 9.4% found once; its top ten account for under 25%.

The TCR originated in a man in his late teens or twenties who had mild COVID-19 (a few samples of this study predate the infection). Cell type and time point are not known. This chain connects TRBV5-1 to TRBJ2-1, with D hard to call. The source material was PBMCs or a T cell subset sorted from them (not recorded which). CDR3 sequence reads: CASSLALTADLGYNEQFF. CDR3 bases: TGCGCCAGCAGCTTGGCGTTGACGGCGGATCTGGGCTACAATGAGCAGTTCTTC.